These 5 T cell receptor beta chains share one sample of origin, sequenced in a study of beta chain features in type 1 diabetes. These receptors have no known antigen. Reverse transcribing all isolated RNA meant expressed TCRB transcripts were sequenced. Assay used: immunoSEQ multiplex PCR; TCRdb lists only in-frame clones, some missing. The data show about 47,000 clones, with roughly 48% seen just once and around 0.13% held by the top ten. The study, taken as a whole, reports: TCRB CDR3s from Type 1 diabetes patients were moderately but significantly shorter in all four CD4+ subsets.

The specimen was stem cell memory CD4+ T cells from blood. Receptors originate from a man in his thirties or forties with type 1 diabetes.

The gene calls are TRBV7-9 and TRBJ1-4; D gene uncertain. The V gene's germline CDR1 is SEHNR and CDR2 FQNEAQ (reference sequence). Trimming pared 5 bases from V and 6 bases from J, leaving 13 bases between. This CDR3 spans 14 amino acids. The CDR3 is CASSGAGWYEKLFF. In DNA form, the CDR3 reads TGTGCCAGCAGCGGAGCGGGGTGGTATGAAAAACTGTTTTTT. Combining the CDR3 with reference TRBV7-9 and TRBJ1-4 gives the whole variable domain DTGVSQNPRHKITKRGQNVTFRCDPISEHNRLYWYRQTLGQGPEFLTYFQNEAQLEKSRLLSDRFSAERPKGSFSTLEIQRTEQGDSAMYLCASSGAGWYEKLFFGSGTQLSVL.

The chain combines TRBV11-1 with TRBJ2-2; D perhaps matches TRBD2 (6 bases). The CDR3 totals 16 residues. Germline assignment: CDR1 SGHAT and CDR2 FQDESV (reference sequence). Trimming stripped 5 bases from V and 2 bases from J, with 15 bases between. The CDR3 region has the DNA TGTGCCAGCAGCGAAGAGGGTAGCGGTAACACCGGGGAGCTGTTTTTT. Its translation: CASSEEGSGNTGELFF.

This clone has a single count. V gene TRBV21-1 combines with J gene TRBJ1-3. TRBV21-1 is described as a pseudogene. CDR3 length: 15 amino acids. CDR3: CASKPGRGFGNTIYF. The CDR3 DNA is TGTGCCAGCAAGCCGGGGAGGGGCTTTGGAAACACCATATATTTT.

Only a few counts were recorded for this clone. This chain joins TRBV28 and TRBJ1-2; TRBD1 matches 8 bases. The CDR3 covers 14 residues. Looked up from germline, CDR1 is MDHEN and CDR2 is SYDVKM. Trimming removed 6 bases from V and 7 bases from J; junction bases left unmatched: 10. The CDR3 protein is CASSPGTGFSGYTF. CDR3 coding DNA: TGTGCCAGCAGCCCCGGGACAGGTTTTTCTGGCTACACCTTC.

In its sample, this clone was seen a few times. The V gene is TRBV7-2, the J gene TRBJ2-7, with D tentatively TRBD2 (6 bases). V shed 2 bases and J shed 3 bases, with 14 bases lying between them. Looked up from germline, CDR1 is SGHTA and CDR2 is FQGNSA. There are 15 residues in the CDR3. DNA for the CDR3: TGTGCCAGCAGCTTATCTGGCGGGGAGTACTACGAGCAGTACTTC. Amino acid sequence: CASSLSGGEYYEQYF.